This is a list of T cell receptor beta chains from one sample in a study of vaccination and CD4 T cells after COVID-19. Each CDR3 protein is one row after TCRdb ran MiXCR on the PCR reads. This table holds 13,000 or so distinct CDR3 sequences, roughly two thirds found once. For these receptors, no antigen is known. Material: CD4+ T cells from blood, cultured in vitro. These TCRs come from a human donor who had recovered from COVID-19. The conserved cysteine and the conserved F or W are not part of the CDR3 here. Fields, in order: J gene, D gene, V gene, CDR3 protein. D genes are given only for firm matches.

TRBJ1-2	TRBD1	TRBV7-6	ASSPRTGPHGYT
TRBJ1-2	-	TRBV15	ATSRGMGYYGYT
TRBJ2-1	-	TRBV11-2	ASSLAYNEQF
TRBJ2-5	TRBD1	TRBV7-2	ASSLQQGQETQY
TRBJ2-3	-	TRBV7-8	ASGQIGISTDTQY
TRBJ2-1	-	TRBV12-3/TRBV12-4	ASSHGNEQF
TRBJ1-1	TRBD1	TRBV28	ASSIPGGYTEAF
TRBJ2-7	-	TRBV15	ACGQGLTSYEQY
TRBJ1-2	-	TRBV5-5	ASSLAGDTYGYT
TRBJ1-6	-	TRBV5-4	ASSLAGNSPLH
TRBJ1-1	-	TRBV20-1	SVTMGGRNTEAF
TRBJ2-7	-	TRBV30	AWSGSGRQGTEQY
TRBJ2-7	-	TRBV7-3	ASPELY
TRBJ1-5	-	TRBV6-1	ASSGGGYSNQPQH
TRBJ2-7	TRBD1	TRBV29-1	SVPGTGGLVGEQY
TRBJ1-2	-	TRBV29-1	SVRGFTYGYT
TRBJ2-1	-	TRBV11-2	ASSLRESSYNEQF
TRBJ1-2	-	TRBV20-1	SARGGVNYGYT
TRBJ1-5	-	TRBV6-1	ASSEAGGPNQPQH
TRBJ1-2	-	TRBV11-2	ASSLGINYGYT
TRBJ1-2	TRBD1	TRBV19	ASSPGQRHYGYT
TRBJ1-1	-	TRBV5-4	ASSLRGIDTEAF
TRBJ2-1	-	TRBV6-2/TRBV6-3	ASGVNWGEQF
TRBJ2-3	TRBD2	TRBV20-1	SARTSGRVGDTQY
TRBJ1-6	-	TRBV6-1	ASSRDFNSPLH
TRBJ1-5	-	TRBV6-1	AVGSRGAQH
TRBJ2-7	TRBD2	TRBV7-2	ASSLAHGGGAYEQY
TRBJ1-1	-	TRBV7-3	ASSSQPVGGRNTEAF
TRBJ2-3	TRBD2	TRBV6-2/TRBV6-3	ASSYPGVSGRDTQY
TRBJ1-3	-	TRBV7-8	ASSSKGPGNTIY
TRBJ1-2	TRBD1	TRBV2	ASSLDRANGYT
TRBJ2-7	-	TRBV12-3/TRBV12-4	ASSLDSYEQY
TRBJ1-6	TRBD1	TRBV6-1	ASSRGQGPSSYNSPLH